This T cell receptor (beta chain) comes out of a study of blood T cell repertoires in COVID-19. In the study overall: Sources were T cells, B-cell-depleted T cells, or PBMCs; the material itself was cDNA or gDNA.

Assay used: immunoSEQ multiplex PCR; TCRdb lists only in-frame clones, some missing. This table has 300,000 to 350,000 clones, 90% appearing once. This CDR3 is built from 14 residues. The germline CDR1 and CDR2 sequences are KGHDR and SFDVKD. The J segment lost 2 bases and the V segment lost 4 bases, leaving 3 bases of the junction unmatched. As to this clone: Other DNA sequences within the sample encode an identical CDR3.

Sequencing was carried out using PBMCs or T cells enriched from blood (not recorded which). This sequence was found in a woman between 18 and 30 years old with acute COVID-19. J is TRBJ1-2 and V is TRBV24-1; 7 nucleotides agree with TRBD1. The CDR3 protein is CATSDPTGNYGYTF. CDR3 bases: TGTGCCACCAGTGACCCGACAGGGAACTATGGCTACACCTTC.